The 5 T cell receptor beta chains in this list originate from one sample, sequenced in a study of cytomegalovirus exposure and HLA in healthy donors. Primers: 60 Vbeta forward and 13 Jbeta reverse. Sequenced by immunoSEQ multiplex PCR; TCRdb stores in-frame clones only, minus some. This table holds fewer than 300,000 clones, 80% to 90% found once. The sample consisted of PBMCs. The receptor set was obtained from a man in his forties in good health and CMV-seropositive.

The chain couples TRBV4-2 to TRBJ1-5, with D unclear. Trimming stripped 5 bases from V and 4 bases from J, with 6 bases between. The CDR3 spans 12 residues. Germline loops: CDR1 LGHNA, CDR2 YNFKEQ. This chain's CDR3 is CASSLQNQPQHF. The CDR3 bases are TGTGCCAGCAGCTTACAGAATCAGCCCCAGCATTTT.

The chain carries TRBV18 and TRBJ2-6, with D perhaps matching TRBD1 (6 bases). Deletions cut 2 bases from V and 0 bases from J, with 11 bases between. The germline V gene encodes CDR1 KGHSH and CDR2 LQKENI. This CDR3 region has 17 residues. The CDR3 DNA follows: TGTGCCAGCTCACCAATTGGACAGACCTCTGGGGCCAACGTCCTGACTTTC. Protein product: CASSPIGQTSGANVLTF.

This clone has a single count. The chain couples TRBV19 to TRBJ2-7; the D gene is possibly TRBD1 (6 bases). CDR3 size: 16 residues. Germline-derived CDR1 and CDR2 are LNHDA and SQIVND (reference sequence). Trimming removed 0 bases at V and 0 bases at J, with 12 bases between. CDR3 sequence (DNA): TGTGCCAGTAGTATAGATGCAGGGGTGCTCTCCTACGAGCAGTACTTC. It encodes CASSIDAGVLSYEQYF. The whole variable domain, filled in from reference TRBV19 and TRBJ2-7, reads DGGITQSPKYLFRKEGQNVTLSCEQNLNHDAMYWYRQDPGQGLRLIYYSQIVNDFQKGDIAEGYSVSREKKESFPLTVTSAQKNPTAFYLCASSIDAGVLSYEQYFGPGTRLTVT.

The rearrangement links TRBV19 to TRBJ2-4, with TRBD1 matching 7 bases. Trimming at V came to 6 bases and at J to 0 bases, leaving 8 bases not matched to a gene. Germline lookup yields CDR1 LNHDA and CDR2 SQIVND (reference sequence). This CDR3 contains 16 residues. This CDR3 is CASSKTGWGAKNIQYF. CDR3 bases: TGTGCCAGTAGCAAGACAGGGTGGGGAGCCAAAAACATTCAGTACTTC.

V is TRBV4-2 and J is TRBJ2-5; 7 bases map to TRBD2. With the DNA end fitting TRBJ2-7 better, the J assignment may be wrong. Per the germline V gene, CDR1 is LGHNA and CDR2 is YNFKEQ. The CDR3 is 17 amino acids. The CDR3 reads CASSQDPESGIRAEQYF. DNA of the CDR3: TGTGCCAGCAGCCAAGATCCCGAAAGCGGGATCCGGGCCGAGCAGTACTTC.